The sequence of this T cell receptor (beta chain) was determined in a study of blood T cell repertoires in COVID-19. The table came from immunoSEQ multiplex PCR; TCRdb's copy has only in-frame clones and leaves some out. The repertoire has roughly 250,000 clones, around 93% of them found once; the top ten carry 1% to 1.5%. V was pared by 0 bases and J by 9 bases, with 9 bases between. This CDR3 spans 12 amino acids. The germline CDR1 and CDR2 sequences are GTSNPN and SVGIG (reference sequence). The sequence came from a human donor in a cohort exposed to, infected with or recovered from COVID-19 (not recorded which). The donor label of this sample is uncertain. The chain is built from TRBV30 and TRBJ1-3; D gene uncertain. The sequencing sample was made of PBMCs or T cells enriched from blood (not recorded which). CDR3 region: CAWSVLGATIYF. As DNA, the CDR3 is TGTGCCTGGAGTGTATTAGGAGCCACCATATATTTT.